Following are 9 T cell receptor beta chains from one sample sequenced in a study of T cells in Graves' hyperthyroidism and ophthalmopathy. It was RNA transcripts that yielded the amplified TCR beta CDR3 regions. During a first-round RT-PCR of the TCR CDR3, the HTBI primer set was used. One entry per CDR3 protein results from TCRdb running MiXCR on the multiplex PCR reads. The data contain hundreds of thousands of distinct CDR3 sequences, 14% to 15% of them seen just once; the ten biggest clones take up roughly 4.5%. Input material: blood. The receptors shown here come from a woman aged 40-49 years with Graves' ophthalmopathy.

There are a few counts of this clonotype. This sequence joins TRBV13 and TRBJ2-4; D gene ambiguous. This CDR3 comprises 14 residues. The V gene's germline CDR1 is PRHDT and CDR2 FYEKMQ (reference sequence). The V end was cut by 3 bases, the J end by 6 bases, with 12 bases between. CDR3 sequence (DNA): TGTGCCAGCAGCTTTCGAGACTTGGGAAACATTCAGTACTTC. This encodes CASSFRDLGNIQYF.

In this sample, this clonotype turned up a few times. This chain links TRBV20-1 with TRBJ2-7, with 9 bases fitting TRBD1. The J segment lost 5 bases and the V segment lost 5 bases, leaving 10 bases of the junction unmatched. The CDR3 has 14 amino acids. CDR1 is DFQATT, CDR2 SNEGSKA, per germline (reference sequence). This CDR3 reads CSALSGTGIDEQYF. The CDR3 coding sequence is TGCAGTGCTTTGTCCGGGACAGGGATCGACGAGCAGTACTTC.

This clonotype was found many times. V and J are TRBV12-3 or TRBV12-4 and TRBJ1-1; TRBD1 matches 8 bases. The CDR3 is 15 residues long. Trimming at V came to 5 bases and at J to 4 bases, leaving 9 bases not matched to a gene. The CDR3, as DNA: TGTGCCAGCAGTGCCCAGGGGGCGTGGAGCACTGAAGCTTTCTTT. Amino acid sequence: CASSAQGAWSTEAFF.

Ten or more counts support this clonotype. The chain couples TRBV2 to TRBJ1-5, with TRBD1 identical over 9 bases. This CDR3 is 16 amino acids long. Trimming cost V 2 bases and J 3 bases; bases outside gene matches: 5. CDR1 is SNHLY, CDR2 FYNNEI, per germline. CDR3 DNA sequence: TGTGCCAGCAGTGAACACGGGACAGGGAACAATCAGCCCCAGCATTTT. Its translation is CASSEHGTGNNQPQHF.

This clonotype was seen at least ten times. The chain recombines TRBV9 with TRBJ2-2, with TRBD2 matching over 9 bases. There are 14 residues in the CDR3. Germline-derived CDR1 and CDR2 are SGDLS and YYNGEE. J was trimmed by 4 bases and V by 9 bases; bases with no gene match: 7. The CDR3 DNA reads as TGTGCCATCTGCGGGAGGGTAGGCACCGGGGAGCTGTTTTTT. This gives the protein CAICGRVGTGELFF.

The rearrangement uses TRBV19 and TRBJ1-2, with D possibly TRBD1 on 5 matching bases. The CDR3 loop spans 12 amino acids. The germline V gene encodes CDR1 LNHDA and CDR2 SQIVND (reference sequence). CDR3 protein: CATWGGNYGYTF. CDR3 DNA: TGTGCTACCTGGGGGGGTAACTATGGCTACACCTTC.

This clonotype was recorded a few times. The chain recombines TRBV9 with TRBJ2-7; D is unclear. This CDR3 spans 14 amino acids. V was shortened by 2 bases and J by 2 bases, with 11 bases between the two germline ends. In germline, CDR1 is SGDLS, CDR2 YYNGEE. The chain's CDR3 is CASSVGPNPYEQYF. The CDR3 bases are TGTGCCAGCAGCGTCGGACCCAATCCCTACGAGCAGTACTTC. The entire variable domain, with the rest obtained from reference TRBV9 and TRBJ2-7, is as follows: DSGVTQTPKHLITATGQRVTLRCSPRSGDLSVYWYQQSLDQGLQFLIQYYNGEERAKGNILERFSAQQFPDLHSELNLSSLELGDSALYFCASSVGPNPYEQYFGPGTRLTVT.

The gene calls are TRBV18 and TRBJ2-2, with D perhaps TRBD2 (5 bases). Germline V gene sequence: CDR1 KGHSH, CDR2 LQKENI. V lost 0 bases to trimming and J lost 0 bases, with 8 bases between them. The CDR3 sequence is 16 residues long. The CDR3 loop reads CASSPPRGSNTGELFF. The CDR3 coding sequence is TGTGCCAGCTCACCACCCCGGGGTTCGAACACCGGGGAGCTGTTTTTT.

This clonotype appeared many times. V usage is TRBV6-5 and J usage is TRBJ2-5; 7 positions agree with TRBD1. Germline loops: CDR1 MNHEY, CDR2 SVGAGI. The CDR3 has 15 residues. The junction had 6 bases not matched to a gene; V was cut back by 2 bases and J by 3 bases. The CDR3 DNA is TGTGCCAGCAGTTACAGGGACAGAGGCAAAGAGACCCAGTACTTC. It yields the protein CASSYRDRGKETQYF.